This T cell receptor beta chain was identified during a study of blood T cell repertoires in COVID-19. Trimming removed 7 bases at V and 2 bases at J, with 9 bases between. This CDR3 has 13 amino acids. Germline V CDR1 and CDR2: LNHDA, SQIVND (reference sequence). The data were produced by immunoSEQ multiplex PCR, yet TCRdb's version contains in-frame clones alone and is incomplete. The top ten clones hold around 12% of a sample with 100,000 to 150,000 clones, less than 90% of them seen once. The clonotype comes from a woman between 25 and 40 years old who had recovered from COVID-19. Sequencing was performed on peripheral blood. This chain connects TRBV19 to TRBJ1-5, with D possibly matching TRBD1 (5 bases). In nucleotides, the CDR3 is TGTGCCAGTAAGTTCAGGGGCAATCAGCCCCAGCATTTT. Protein: CASKFRGNQPQHF.